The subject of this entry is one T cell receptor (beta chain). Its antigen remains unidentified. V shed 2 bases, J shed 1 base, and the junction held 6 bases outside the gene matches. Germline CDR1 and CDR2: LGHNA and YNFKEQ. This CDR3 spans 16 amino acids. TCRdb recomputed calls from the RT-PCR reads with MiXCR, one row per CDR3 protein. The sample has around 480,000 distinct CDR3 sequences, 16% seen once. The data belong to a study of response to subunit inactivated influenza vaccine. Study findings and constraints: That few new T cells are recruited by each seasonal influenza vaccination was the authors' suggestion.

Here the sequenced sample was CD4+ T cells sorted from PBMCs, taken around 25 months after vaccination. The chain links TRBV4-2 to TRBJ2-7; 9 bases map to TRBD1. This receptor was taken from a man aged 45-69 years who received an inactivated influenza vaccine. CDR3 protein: CASSQPQGARSYEQYF. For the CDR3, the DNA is TGTGCCAGCAGCCAACCACAGGGGGCGCGATCCTACGAGCAGTACTTC.